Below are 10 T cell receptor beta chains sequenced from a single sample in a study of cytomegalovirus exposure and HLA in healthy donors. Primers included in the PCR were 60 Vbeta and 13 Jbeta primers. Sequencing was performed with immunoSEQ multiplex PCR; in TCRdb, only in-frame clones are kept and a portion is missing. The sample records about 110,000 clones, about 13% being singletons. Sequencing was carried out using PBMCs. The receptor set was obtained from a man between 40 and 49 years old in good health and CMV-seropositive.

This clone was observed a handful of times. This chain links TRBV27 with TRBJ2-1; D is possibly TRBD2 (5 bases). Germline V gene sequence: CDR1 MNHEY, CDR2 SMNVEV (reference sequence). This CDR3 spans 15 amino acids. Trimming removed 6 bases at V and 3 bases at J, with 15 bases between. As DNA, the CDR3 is TGTGCCAGCAGCCTTACCCCTAGCCGCTACAATGAGCAGTTCTTC. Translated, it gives CASSLTPSRYNEQFF.

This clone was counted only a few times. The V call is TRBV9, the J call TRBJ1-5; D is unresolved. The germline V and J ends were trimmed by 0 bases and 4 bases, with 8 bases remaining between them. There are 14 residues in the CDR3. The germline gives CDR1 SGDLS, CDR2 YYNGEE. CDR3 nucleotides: TGTGCCAGCAGCGTAGGCGGGATTAATCAGCCCCAGCATTTT. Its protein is CASSVGGINQPQHF.

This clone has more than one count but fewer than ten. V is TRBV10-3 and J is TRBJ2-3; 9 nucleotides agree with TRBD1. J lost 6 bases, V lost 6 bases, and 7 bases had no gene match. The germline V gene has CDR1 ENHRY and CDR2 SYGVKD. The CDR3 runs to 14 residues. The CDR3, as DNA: TGTGCCATCAGGAGTGGGACAGGGAGTGATACGCAGTATTTT. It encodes CAIRSGTGSDTQYF.

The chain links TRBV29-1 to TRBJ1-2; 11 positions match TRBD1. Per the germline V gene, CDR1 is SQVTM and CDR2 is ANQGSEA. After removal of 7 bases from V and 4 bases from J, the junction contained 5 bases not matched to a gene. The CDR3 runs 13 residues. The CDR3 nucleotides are TGCAGCGCAGGACAGGGGGCTGGCTATGGCTACACCTTC. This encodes CSAGQGAGYGYTF.

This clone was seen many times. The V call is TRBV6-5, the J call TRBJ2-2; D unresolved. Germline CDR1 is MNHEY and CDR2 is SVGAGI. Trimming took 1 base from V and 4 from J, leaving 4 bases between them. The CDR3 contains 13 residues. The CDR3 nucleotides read TGTGCCAGCAGTTACTTCGTCACCGGGGAGCTGTTTTTT. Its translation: CASSYFVTGELFF.

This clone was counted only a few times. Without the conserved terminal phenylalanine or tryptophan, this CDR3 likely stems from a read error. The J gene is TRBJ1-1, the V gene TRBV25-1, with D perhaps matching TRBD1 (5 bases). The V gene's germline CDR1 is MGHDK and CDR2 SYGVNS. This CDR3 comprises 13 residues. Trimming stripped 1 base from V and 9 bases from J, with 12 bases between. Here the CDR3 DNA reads TGTGCCAGCAGTGAATTTCGACAGTCCCAAGCTTTCCTT. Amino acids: CASSEFRQSQAFL.

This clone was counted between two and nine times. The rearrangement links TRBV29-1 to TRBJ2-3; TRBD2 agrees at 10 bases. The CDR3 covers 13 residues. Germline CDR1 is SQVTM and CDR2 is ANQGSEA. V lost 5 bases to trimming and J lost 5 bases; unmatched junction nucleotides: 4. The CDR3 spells CSVTLAGVDTQYF. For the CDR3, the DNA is TGCAGCGTTACTCTAGCGGGAGTAGATACGCAGTATTTT.

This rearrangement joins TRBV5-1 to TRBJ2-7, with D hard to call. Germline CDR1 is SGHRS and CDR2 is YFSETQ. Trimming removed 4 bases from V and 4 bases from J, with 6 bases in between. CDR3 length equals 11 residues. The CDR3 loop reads CASSDAYEQYF. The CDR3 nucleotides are TGCGCCAGCAGCGATGCGTACGAGCAGTACTTC.

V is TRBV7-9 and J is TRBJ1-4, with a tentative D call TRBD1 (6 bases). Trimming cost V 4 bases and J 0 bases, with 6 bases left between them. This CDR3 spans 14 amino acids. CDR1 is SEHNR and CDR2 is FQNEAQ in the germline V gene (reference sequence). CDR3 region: CASSWTATNEKLFF. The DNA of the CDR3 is TGTGCCAGCAGCTGGACAGCAACTAATGAAAAACTGTTTTTT.

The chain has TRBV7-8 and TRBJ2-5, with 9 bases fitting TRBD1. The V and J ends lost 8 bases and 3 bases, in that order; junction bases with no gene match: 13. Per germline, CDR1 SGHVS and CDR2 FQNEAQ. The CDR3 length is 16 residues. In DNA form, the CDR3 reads TGTGCCAGCCGACCATTGGGGGACAGGGTAGAAGAGACCCAGTACTTC. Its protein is CASRPLGDRVEETQYF.